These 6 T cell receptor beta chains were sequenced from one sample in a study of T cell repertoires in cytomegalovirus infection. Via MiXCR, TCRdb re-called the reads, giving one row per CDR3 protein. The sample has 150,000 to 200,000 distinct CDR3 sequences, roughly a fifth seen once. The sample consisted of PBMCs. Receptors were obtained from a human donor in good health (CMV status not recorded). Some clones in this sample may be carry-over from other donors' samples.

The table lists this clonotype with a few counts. The CDR3 loop reads CASSQQEPAGGFLREQFF. The CDR3 coding sequence is TGTGCCAGCAGTCAACAGGAACCGGCGGGAGGTTTCCTCCGTGAGCAGTTCTTC. This chain joins TRBV28 and TRBJ2-1; 8 nucleotides align to TRBD2. Germline V gives CDR1 MDHEN, CDR2 SYDVKM. The CDR3 is made up of 18 amino acids. With 5 bases clipped from V and 9 bases from J, the junction kept 21 bases outside the gene matches.

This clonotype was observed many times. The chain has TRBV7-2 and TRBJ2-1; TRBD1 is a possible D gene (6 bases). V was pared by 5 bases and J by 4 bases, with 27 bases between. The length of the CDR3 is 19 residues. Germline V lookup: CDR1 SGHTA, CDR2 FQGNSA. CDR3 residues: CASSPRGRSSSGRYNEQFF. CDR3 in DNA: TGTGCCAGCAGCCCCAGGGGCCGGTCTAGCTCCGGCCGATACAATGAGCAGTTCTTC.

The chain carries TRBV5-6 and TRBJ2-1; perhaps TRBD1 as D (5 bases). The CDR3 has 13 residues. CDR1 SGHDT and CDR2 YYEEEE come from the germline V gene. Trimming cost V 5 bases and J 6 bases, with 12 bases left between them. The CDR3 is CASRQGLLNEQFF. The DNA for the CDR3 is TGTGCCAGCAGGCAGGGATTACTCAATGAGCAGTTCTTC.

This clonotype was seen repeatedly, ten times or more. CDR3 amino acids: CASSLAREAPEYF. For the CDR3, the DNA is TGTGCCAGCAGCTTAGCGAGGGAGGCTCCAGAGTATTTT. The chain links TRBV7-2 to TRBJ2-3, with a possible D match to TRBD2 (6 bases). This CDR3 comprises 13 residues. Germline V lookup: CDR1 SGHTA, CDR2 FQGNSA. V lost 0 bases, J lost 13 bases, and 14 bases lay in between.

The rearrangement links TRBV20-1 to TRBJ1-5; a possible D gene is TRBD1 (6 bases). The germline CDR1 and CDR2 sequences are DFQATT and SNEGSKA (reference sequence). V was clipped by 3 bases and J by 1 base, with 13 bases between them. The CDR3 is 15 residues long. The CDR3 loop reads CSASLDRLSNQPQHF. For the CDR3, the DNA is TGCAGTGCTAGCCTCGACAGGTTGAGCAATCAGCCCCAGCATTTT.

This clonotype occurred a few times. Here the CDR3 reads CASSLGLTSGYNEQFF. The CDR3 nucleotides are TGTGCCAGCAGCTTAGGCTTAACTAGCGGTTACAATGAGCAGTTCTTC. The chain carries TRBV7-3 and TRBJ2-1; TRBD2 matches at 8 bases. Unmatched junction bases numbered 7, after V lost 2 bases and J lost 4 bases. CDR3 length equals 16 residues. CDR1 and CDR2 (germline): SGHTA, FQGTGA.